The 21 T cell receptor beta chains in this list originate from one sample, sequenced in a study of shared clonotypes between healthy human individuals. Sequencing was performed with immunoSEQ multiplex PCR; in TCRdb, only in-frame clones are kept and a portion is missing. The data show some 2,500,000 clones, 80% to 95% seen once. Sequenced: naive CD4+ T cells from PBMCs. Described subset: CD45RA+ positively selected. The receptor source for this set is a man between 18 and 35 years old in good health. Some clones in this sample may be carry-over from other donors' samples.

The CDR3 protein is CASSLSGPRTDTQYF. The CDR3 region has the DNA TGTGCCAGCAGTCTTAGCGGCCCCCGAACAGATACGCAGTATTTT. This chain joins TRBV6-5 and TRBJ2-3, with TRBD2 as a possible D gene (6 bases). This CDR3 region has 15 residues. V lost 5 bases and J 3 bases, leaving 15 bases between the germline ends. The germline gives CDR1 MNHEY, CDR2 SVGAGI.

The rearrangement uses TRBV18 and TRBJ2-3; the match to TRBD1 covers 7 bases. CDR3 length equals 15 residues. The trim removed 4 bases at V and 6 bases at J, leaving 10 bases unmatched. Germline-derived CDR1 and CDR2 are KGHSH and LQKENI. CDR3 DNA: TGTGCCAGCTCACTTCTAACCCAGGACAGGGATACGCAGTATTTT. It translates to CASSLLTQDRDTQYF.

This chain connects TRBV18 to TRBJ1-1, with TRBD1 matching 9 bases. The V gene end was trimmed by 3 bases and the J gene end by 0 bases; junction bases not matched to a gene: 11. CDR3 size: 18 residues. Per the germline V gene, CDR1 is KGHSH and CDR2 is LQKENI. CDR3 nucleotides: TGTGCCAGCTCACCGTCGGACAGGGGCGCGGGTATGAACACTGAAGCTTTCTTT. Residues: CASSPSDRGAGMNTEAFF.

On this clone: This CDR3 is also generated by other DNA sequences in the sample. The rearrangement joins TRBV5-1 to TRBJ2-5; tentative D call: TRBD1 (6 bases). The V gene's germline CDR1 is SGHRS and CDR2 YFSETQ. The CDR3 consists of 13 residues. V dropped 3 bases and J dropped 4 bases, with 10 bases sitting between them. CDR3 region: CASSSGQRETQYF. CDR3 nucleotide sequence: TGCGCCAGCAGCTCAGGACAGAGAGAGACCCAGTACTTC.

The chain couples TRBV7-2 to TRBJ1-2; D might be TRBD1 (6 bases). V was trimmed by 5 bases and J by 4 bases, leaving 17 bases between them. The germline V gene has CDR1 SGHTA and CDR2 FQGNSA. The CDR3 totals 15 residues. The CDR3 loop reads CASSPDGGPVYGYTF. The CDR3 bases are TGTGCCAGCAGCCCCGACGGGGGCCCGGTCTATGGCTACACCTTC.

This chain connects TRBV7-3 to TRBJ1-5; no clear D gene. The V gene's germline CDR1 is SGHTA and CDR2 FQGTGA. The length of the CDR3 is 14 residues. Trimming took off 1 base at V and 11 bases at J, with 15 bases between the two ends. CDR3: CASSLRFRSRAQHF. The CDR3 nucleotides read TGTGCCAGCAGCTTAAGGTTCCGATCGAGGGCCCAGCATTTT.

This chain joins TRBV21-1 and TRBJ1-5. TRBV21-1 is a pseudogene segment. This CDR3 region has 15 residues. DNA for the CDR3: TGTGCCAGCAGCATAAGGGCCTATAGCAATCAGCCCCAGCATTTT. It encodes CASSIRAYSNQPQHF.

This clone was observed once. Other DNA sequences of this sample code for an identical CDR3. The genes are TRBV20-1 and TRBJ2-7, with no clear D. Germline V CDR1 and CDR2: DFQATT, SNEGSKA (reference sequence). V was clipped by 6 bases and J by 6 bases, with 9 bases between them. The CDR3 length is 10 residues. The DNA of the CDR3 is TGCAGTGCCACGCCCTTCGAGCAGTACTTC. This codes for CSATPFEQYF.

The V and J genes are TRBV29-1 and TRBJ2-1; perhaps TRBD2 as D (5 bases). Germline CDR1 reads SQVTM; CDR2 reads ANQGSEA. This CDR3 contains 14 residues. The V gene lost 4 bases and the J gene lost 5 bases, with 15 bases spanning the gap. The CDR3 loop reads CSVGGRAPHNEQFF. The DNA of the CDR3 is TGCAGCGTTGGAGGGCGGGCGCCCCACAATGAGCAGTTCTTC.

J is TRBJ1-1 and V is TRBV7-3, with D maybe TRBD1 (5 bases). The CDR3 consists of 15 residues. V was shortened by 1 base and J by 4 bases, with 13 bases between the two germline ends. Germline CDR1 and CDR2: SGHTA and FQGTGA. This CDR3 is CASSLIGGGSTEAFF. CDR3 sequence (DNA): TGTGCCAGCAGCTTAATCGGCGGGGGGTCCACTGAAGCTTTCTTT.

This chain links TRBV5-1 with TRBJ2-5; the D gene is possibly TRBD1 (6 bases). V dropped 4 bases and J dropped 2 bases, with 12 bases sitting between them. This CDR3 is built from 14 residues. Germline loops: CDR1 SGHRS, CDR2 YFSETQ. The CDR3 DNA follows: TGCGCCAGCAGCGGAACAGGGAGACAAGAGACCCAGTACTTC. Translating it yields CASSGTGRQETQYF.

The chain joins TRBV10-3 to TRBJ2-1, with D possibly being TRBD2 (5 bases). Germline lookup yields CDR1 ENHRY and CDR2 SYGVKD. CDR3 length: 13 amino acids. The V and J ends lost 4 bases and 9 bases respectively, with 13 bases between them. CDR3 nucleotide sequence: TGTGCCATCAGTGGGGCAGCGGAGAGTGAGCAGTTCTTC. Translated: CAISGAAESEQFF.

V gene TRBV19 combines with J gene TRBJ2-1, with 10 bases identical to TRBD1. The CDR3 has 15 residues. Looked up from germline, CDR1 is LNHDA and CDR2 is SQIVND (reference sequence). Germline trimming cut 5 bases from V and 3 bases from J; bases unmatched to any gene: 4. The CDR3 DNA is TGTGCCAGTAGTGCCGGGACAGGGGTCTACAATGAGCAGTTCTTC. Residues: CASSAGTGVYNEQFF. The complete variable domain, with remaining parts taken from reference TRBV19 and TRBJ2-1, reads DGGITQSPKYLFRKEGQNVTLSCEQNLNHDAMYWYRQDPGQGLRLIYYSQIVNDFQKGDIAEGYSVSREKKESFPLTVTSAQKNPTAFYLCASSAGTGVYNEQFFGPGTRLTVL.

For this clone: This sample also contains other DNA sequences that code for the same CDR3. The chain links TRBV18 to TRBJ2-5; TRBD1 is a possible D gene (6 bases). Trimming took 3 bases from V and 2 from J, leaving 10 bases between them. The CDR3 extends over 14 amino acids. Germline assignment: CDR1 KGHSH and CDR2 LQKENI. The CDR3 sequence: CASSPGTPQETQYF. The CDR3 coding sequence is TGTGCCAGCTCACCGGGGACACCTCAAGAGACCCAGTACTTC. Variable domain in full (rest from reference TRBV18 and TRBJ2-5): NAGVMQNPRHLVRRRGQEARLRCSPMKGHSHVYWYRQLPEEGLKFMVYLQKENIIDESGMPKERFSAEFPKEGPSILRIQQVVRGDSAAYFCASSPGTPQETQYFGPGTRLLVL.

This clone showed up just once. Written as DNA, the CDR3 is TGTGCCAGCAGCTTAGGGTCGGGAGGGAGGGCCTACGAGCAGTACTTC. It translates to CASSLGSGGRAYEQYF. The gene calls are TRBV11-2 and TRBJ2-7; TRBD2 matches at 8 bases. V gave up 1 base and J gave up 2 bases; unmatched junction bases: 7. This CDR3 region has 16 residues. The germline CDR1 and CDR2 sequences are SGHAT and FQNNGV. Drawing the rest from reference TRBV11-2 and TRBJ2-7, the complete variable domain is EAGVAQSPRYKIIEKRQSVAFWCNPISGHATLYWYQQILGQGPKLLIQFQNNGVVDDSQLPKDRFSAERLKGVDSTLKIQPAKLEDSAVYLCASSLGSGGRAYEQYFGPGTRLTVT.

This clone was recorded once. The chain uses TRBV7-9 and TRBJ1-5; D may be TRBD1 (5 bases). CDR3 size: 16 residues. The V and J ends lost 1 base and 2 bases respectively, with 12 bases between them. Germline lookup yields CDR1 SEHNR and CDR2 FQNEAQ (reference sequence). This CDR3 is CASSLGWGDGNQPQHF. The CDR3 DNA reads as TGTGCCAGCAGCTTAGGGTGGGGGGACGGCAATCAGCCCCAGCATTTT. The whole variable domain, remainder taken from reference TRBV7-9 and TRBJ1-5, is DTGVSQNPRHKITKRGQNVTFRCDPISEHNRLYWYRQTLGQGPEFLTYFQNEAQLEKSRLLSDRFSAERPKGSFSTLEIQRTEQGDSAMYLCASSLGWGDGNQPQHFGDGTRLSIL.

CDR3 region: CSVELVPVYGYTF. The CDR3 region has the DNA TGCAGCGTTGAATTGGTACCCGTCTATGGCTACACCTTC. V and J are TRBV29-1 and TRBJ1-2; D remains ambiguous. V shed 2 bases and J shed 4 bases, with 11 bases lying between them. The CDR3 contains 13 residues. The germline gives CDR1 SQVTM, CDR2 ANQGSEA.

The rearrangement uses TRBV28 and TRBJ2-7; 8 bases are a match to TRBD2. Per germline, CDR1 MDHEN and CDR2 SYDVKM. The junction had 12 bases not matched to a gene; V was cut back by 5 bases and J by 3 bases. The CDR3 is 16 amino acids. The CDR3, as DNA: TGTGCCAGCAGTCCCCCCGAAGGTAGCGGGGTCTACGAGCAGTACTTC. Translated: CASSPPEGSGVYEQYF.

The CDR3, as DNA: TGCAGCGTCGCGGGACGGCAAAATTACAATGAGCAGTTCTTC. This gives the protein CSVAGRQNYNEQFF. This chain uses TRBV29-1 with TRBJ2-1; TRBD2 is a possible D gene (6 bases). Trimming took 6 bases from V and 4 from J, leaving 16 bases between them. Germline CDR1 SQVTM, CDR2 ANQGSEA. The CDR3 is 14 amino acids.

This chain joins TRBV7-2 and TRBJ2-1; no firm D call. Germline V gene lookup returns CDR1 SGHTA and CDR2 FQGNSA. This CDR3 contains 13 residues. V was pared by 3 bases and J by 11 bases, with 14 bases between. The chain's CDR3 is CASSFGDSGKQFF. The CDR3 nucleotides are TGTGCCAGCAGCTTCGGCGACTCTGGAAAGCAGTTCTTC.

This clone has just a few counts. The chain couples TRBV5-8 to TRBJ1-2; 7 bases agree with TRBD1. Germline CDR1 reads SGHTS; CDR2 reads YDEGEE. The J segment lost 2 bases and the V segment lost 4 bases, leaving 2 bases of the junction unmatched. The CDR3 contains 13 residues. In nucleotides, the CDR3 is TGTGCCAGCAGCCCGGACAGGAACTATGGCTACACCTTC. Translated: CASSPDRNYGYTF.